This T cell receptor beta chain was documented in a study of cytomegalovirus exposure and HLA in healthy donors. Donors showed nominal health when sampled, although they likely had unrecorded immune exposures. About this clone: Its specificity is unknown.

The PCR ran on 60 Vbeta and 13 Jbeta primers. The repertoire was sequenced with immunoSEQ multiplex PCR; TCRdb's copy has only in-frame clones and lacks some. Of 100,000 or so clones in the sample, around 76% were seen once. Findings and limits, study-wide: Among TCR beta chains, those listed as cytomegalovirus-associated numbered some 170. Rarity characterized most TCR sequences, yet some public TCRs appeared in many donors. Reportedly, diagnosis of cytomegalovirus status by the classifier showed high specificity and sensitivity.

The junction had 2 bases not matched to a gene; V was cut back by 4 bases and J by 3 bases. Germline V CDR1 and CDR2: GTSNPN, SVGIG (reference sequence). The CDR3 is made up of 14 amino acids. This TCR was recovered from a woman between 50 and 59 years old in good health and CMV-seropositive. The chain combines TRBV30 with TRBJ2-7, with 14 bases lining up with TRBD2. Specimen: PBMCs. The CDR3 DNA follows: TGTGCCTGGATTGGGACTAGCGGGAGCTACGAGCAGTACTTC. Translation: CAWIGTSGSYEQYF.